The clone carrying this T cell receptor (beta chain) occurred a few times. Its antigen is not known. Investigators spread the genomic DNA of each subset evenly over several immunoSEQ plates. Sequenced by immunoSEQ multiplex PCR; TCRdb stores in-frame clones only, minus some. The sample lists about 1.9 million clones, 93% occurring once. The entry originates in a study of shared clonotypes between healthy human individuals. Cells designated naive CD8 were CD45RO-negative and were positively selected for CCR7, with terminally differentiated effector memory CD45RA+ cells excluded. CDR3 length: 13 amino acids. The germline CDR1 and CDR2 sequences are LNHDA and SQIVND (reference sequence). V lost 9 bases, J lost 0 bases, and 9 bases lay in between. Study conclusions and caveats: Clonotype sharing among donors was thought likely to change with sequencing depth. Across subsets, estimated richness was generally greater for naive than for memory populations. Sampling included only blood; tissue repertoires likely differ.

This clonotype was sampled from a man younger than 35 in good health. Some clones in this sample may be carry-over from other donors' samples. This rearrangement joins TRBV19 to TRBJ1-5; unclear D gene. Specimen: naive CD8+ T cells from PBMCs. CDR3 in amino acids: CASRLHSNQPQHF. CDR3 nucleotide sequence: TGTGCCAGCCGACTGCATAGCAATCAGCCCCAGCATTTT. Drawing the rest from reference TRBV19 and TRBJ1-5, the complete variable domain is DGGITQSPKYLFRKEGQNVTLSCEQNLNHDAMYWYRQDPGQGLRLIYYSQIVNDFQKGDIAEGYSVSREKKESFPLTVTSAQKNPTAFYLCASRLHSNQPQHFGDGTRLSIL.